This T cell receptor (beta chain) was identified during a study of OX40 agonist ivuxolimab in advanced cancers. At the level of the whole study: Ivuxolimab was an agonistic, fully human IgG2 monoclonal antibody directed against OX40 (CD134), a costimulatory receptor. The purpose of peripheral TCRbeta sequencing was to test whether ivuxolimab changed TCR sequence diversity and led to clonal T-cell expansion. Partial responses were achieved by three dose-escalation patients, of whom one had hepatocellular carcinoma and two had cutaneous melanoma. Among the 52 dose-escalation patients, about 20 had hepatocellular carcinoma, around 15 melanoma, 9 renal cell carcinoma and 9 head and neck cancer. Patients were allowed to have had prior anti-PD-1, anti-PD-L1 or anti-CTLA-4 therapy, and 40% to 45% of the dose-escalation patients had been treated with checkpoint inhibitors. Intravenous ivuxolimab was administered to patients every 2 weeks at six dose levels: 0.01, 0.1, 0.3, 1.5, 3 and 10 mg/kg. The monotherapy dose-escalation portion (N of about 57 patients) of the phase I ivuxolimab trial is reported in the paper. The dose-escalation cohort was 82.7% male with a mean age of about 60 years, ranging from roughly 20 to 80. General study outcomes and caveats: On average, CD8+ T cells showed more expanded clones than CD4+ T cells after ivuxolimab. Low levels of normalized T-cell clonal expansion were also seen in some patients who did not respond. Antigen specificity was not determined for the clonally expanded peripheral T cells. At doses of 0.1 to 3.0 mg/kg, clonal expansion of both CD4+ and CD8+ T cells in blood was seen between baseline and week 6. In the 0.1-3.0 mg/kg groups, partial responders had among the lowest normalized peripheral clonal expansion, particularly in CD8+ T cells.

This clone is identified as medium-sized (0.01 to 0.1%). This receptor's antigen is unknown. Base qualities are not at hand, and no much larger clone is one base apart. For sequencing of the TCRbeta CDR3 region, genomic DNA was extracted from the sorted cells. The immunoSEQ Assay was used for sequencing of TCRbeta CDR3 regions. The source is immuneACCESS, and TCRdb retained only in-frame sequences with V and J called. Part of the clones is not carried over; for the studies checked, unresolved V genes explain less than half of this, and the remainder is unexplained. This sample lists around 26,000 clones; approximately 85% were detected once. The ten largest clones take up approximately 35% of the sample. Patients with autoimmune disease history or receiving systemic immunosuppression were excluded from the trial. Peripheral blood for TCR sequencing was collected from all dose cohorts at baseline, on cycle 4 day 1, and on cycle 7 day 1. Samples came from an open-label, multicenter, first-in-human phase I dose-escalation trial of ivuxolimab. Adults with locally advanced or metastatic melanoma, renal cell carcinoma, hepatocellular carcinoma or head and neck squamous cell carcinoma were enrolled in the trial. CD4+ and CD8+ T cells were sorted separately from peripheral blood before TCR sequencing.

The receptor was isolated from an adult with an advanced solid tumor such as melanoma, head and neck, liver or kidney cancer. Here the sequenced sample was CD4+ or CD8+ T cells sorted from blood, taken in a trial of the OX40 agonist ivuxolimab.

The CDR3 region reads CASSDYGQLNYGYTF. The DNA reads TGTGCCAGCAGCGACTATGGACAGTTAAACTATGGCTACACCTTC. The receptor chain draws on TRBV7-9 and TRBJ1-2, with a tentative D gene TRBD1 over 6 matching bases. The junction carries 15 bases between V and J, which are trimmed by 5 bases and 2 bases respectively. CDR1 and CDR2 are drawn from the germline V gene (reference sequence): SEHNR, FQNEAQ. The CDR3 spans 15 residues, from the cysteine through the phenylalanine. Of all the DNA, just the CDR3 is kept, 45 bases in frame from base 1.